The text below deals with one T cell receptor (beta chain). Its specificity is not known. Terminally differentiated effector memory CD45RA+ cells were excluded by CCR7 positive selection of CD45RO-negative cells. The source of the sample is a study of shared clonotypes between healthy human individuals. The study's findings and limits: Sampling included only blood; tissue repertoires likely differ. Researchers found naive subsets generally carried larger estimated richness than memory subsets.

The assay was run at deep level. Assay: immunoSEQ multiplex PCR; the TCRdb copy retains only in-frame clones and omits some. Among roughly 2 million clones, around 96% were seen once, and the ten largest hold 1% to 1.3%. The specimen was naive CD8+ T cells sorted from blood. This receptor was obtained from a man aged 18 to 30 in good health.

The DNA of the CDR3 is TGTGCCAGCAGTTTCCAGGGGCCTCACCTCTTGAACACTGAAGCTTTCTTT. Residues: CASSFQGPHLLNTEAFF. This sequence joins TRBV27 and TRBJ1-1, with D possibly being TRBD1 (6 bases). Germline V gene lookup returns CDR1 MNHEY and CDR2 SMNVEV (reference sequence). V was shortened by 3 bases and J by 0 bases, with 17 bases between the two germline ends. CDR3 length equals 17 residues.